This T cell receptor beta chain was found in a study of cytomegalovirus exposure and HLA in healthy donors. Germline assignment: CDR1 MNHNS and CDR2 SASEGT. Deletions cut 6 bases from V and 2 bases from J, with 11 bases between. This CDR3 comprises 13 residues. Vbeta (60) and Jbeta (13) primers were used in the PCR. Clones were sequenced by immunoSEQ multiplex PCR, and TCRdb holds only the in-frame ones, with some missing. The sample holds 75,000 to 80,000 clones; less than 80% are singletons and the top ten take about 8.2%. The TCR sequence derives from a middle-aged woman in good health and CMV-seropositive. The gene calls are TRBV6-1 and TRBJ2-7; D might be TRBD1 (6 bases). Specimen: PBMCs. The CDR3 DNA follows: TGTGCCAGCAGGTTGGACAGAGCCTACGAGCAGTACTTC. It encodes CASRLDRAYEQYF.